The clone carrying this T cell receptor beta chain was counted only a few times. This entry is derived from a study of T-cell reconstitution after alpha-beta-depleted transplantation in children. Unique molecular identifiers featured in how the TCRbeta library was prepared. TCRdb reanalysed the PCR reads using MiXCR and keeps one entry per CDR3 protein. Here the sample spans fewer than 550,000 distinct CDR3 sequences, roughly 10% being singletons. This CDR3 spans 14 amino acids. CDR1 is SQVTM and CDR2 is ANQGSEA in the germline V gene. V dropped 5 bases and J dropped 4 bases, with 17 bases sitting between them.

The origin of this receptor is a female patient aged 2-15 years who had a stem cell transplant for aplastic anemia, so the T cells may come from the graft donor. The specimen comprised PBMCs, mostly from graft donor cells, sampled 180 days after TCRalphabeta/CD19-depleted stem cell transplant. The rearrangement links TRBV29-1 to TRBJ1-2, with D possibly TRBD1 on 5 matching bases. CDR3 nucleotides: TGCAGCGTTAGGAGGGCAGGGCCTCCCTATGGCTACACCTTC. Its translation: CSVRRAGPPYGYTF.